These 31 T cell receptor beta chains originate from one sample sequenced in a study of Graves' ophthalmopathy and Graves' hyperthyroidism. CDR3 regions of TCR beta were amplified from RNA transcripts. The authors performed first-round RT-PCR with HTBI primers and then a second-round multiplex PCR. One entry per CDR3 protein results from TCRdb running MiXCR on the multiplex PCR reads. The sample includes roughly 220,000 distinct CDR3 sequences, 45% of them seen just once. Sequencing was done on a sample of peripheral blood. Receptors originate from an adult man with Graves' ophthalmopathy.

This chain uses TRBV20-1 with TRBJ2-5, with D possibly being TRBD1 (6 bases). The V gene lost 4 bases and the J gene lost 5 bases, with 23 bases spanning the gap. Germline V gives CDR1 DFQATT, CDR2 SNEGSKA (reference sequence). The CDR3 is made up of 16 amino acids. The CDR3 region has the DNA TGCAGTGCTATTGGGGGCCGGGACAACGCACGGGAGACCCAGTACTTC. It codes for CSAIGGRDNARETQYF.

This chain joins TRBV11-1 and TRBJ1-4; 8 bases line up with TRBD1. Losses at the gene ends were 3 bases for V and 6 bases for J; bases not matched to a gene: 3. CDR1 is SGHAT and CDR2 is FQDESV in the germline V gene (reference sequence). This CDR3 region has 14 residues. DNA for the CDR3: TGTGCCAGCAGCTTCGGACAGGGTCATGAAAAACTGTTTTTT. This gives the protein CASSFGQGHEKLFF.

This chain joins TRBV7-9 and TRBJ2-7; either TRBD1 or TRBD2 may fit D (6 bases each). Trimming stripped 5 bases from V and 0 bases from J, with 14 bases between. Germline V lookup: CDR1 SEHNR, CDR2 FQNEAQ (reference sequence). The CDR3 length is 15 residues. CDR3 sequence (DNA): TGTGCCAGCAGCCATTGGGGGGCTAGCTCCTACGAGCAGTACTTC. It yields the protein CASSHWGASSYEQYF.

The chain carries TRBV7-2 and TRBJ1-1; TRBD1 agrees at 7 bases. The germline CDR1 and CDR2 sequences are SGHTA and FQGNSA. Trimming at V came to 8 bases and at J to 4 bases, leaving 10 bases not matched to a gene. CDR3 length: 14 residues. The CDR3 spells CASRKTGLITEAFF. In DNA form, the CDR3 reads TGTGCCAGCCGGAAGACAGGGCTTATCACTGAAGCTTTCTTT.

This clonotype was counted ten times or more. The CDR3 loop is CASSLRQGRYEQYF. CDR3 nucleotide sequence: TGCGCCAGCAGCTTAAGACAGGGACGTTACGAGCAGTACTTC. The gene calls are TRBV5-1 and TRBJ2-7, with 7 bases lining up with TRBD1. Germline CDR1 and CDR2: SGHRS and YFSETQ. Losses at the gene ends were 2 bases for V and 4 bases for J; bases not matched to a gene: 6. The CDR3 is 14 residues long.

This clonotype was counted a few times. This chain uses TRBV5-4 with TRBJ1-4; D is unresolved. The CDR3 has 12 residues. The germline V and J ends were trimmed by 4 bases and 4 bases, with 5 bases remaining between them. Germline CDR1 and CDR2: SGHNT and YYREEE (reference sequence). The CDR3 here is CASSDYNEKLFF. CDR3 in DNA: TGTGCCAGCAGCGATTATAATGAAAAACTGTTTTTT.

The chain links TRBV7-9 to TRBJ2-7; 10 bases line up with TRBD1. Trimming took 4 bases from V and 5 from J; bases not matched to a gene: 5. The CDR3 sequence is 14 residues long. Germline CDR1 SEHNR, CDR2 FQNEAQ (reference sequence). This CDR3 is CASSSGTGVNEQYF. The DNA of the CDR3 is TGTGCCAGCAGCTCCGGGACAGGGGTTAACGAGCAGTACTTC. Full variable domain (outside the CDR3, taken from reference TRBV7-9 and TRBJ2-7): DTGVSQNPRHKITKRGQNVTFRCDPISEHNRLYWYRQTLGQGPEFLTYFQNEAQLEKSRLLSDRFSAERPKGSFSTLEIQRTEQGDSAMYLCASSSGTGVNEQYFGPGTRLTVT.

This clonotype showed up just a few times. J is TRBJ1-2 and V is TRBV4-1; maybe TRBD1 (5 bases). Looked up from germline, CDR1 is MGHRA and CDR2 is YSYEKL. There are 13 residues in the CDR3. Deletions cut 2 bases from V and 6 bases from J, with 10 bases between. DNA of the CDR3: TGCGCCAGCAGCCAACGTCAGGGCAATGGCTACACCTTC. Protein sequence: CASSQRQGNGYTF.

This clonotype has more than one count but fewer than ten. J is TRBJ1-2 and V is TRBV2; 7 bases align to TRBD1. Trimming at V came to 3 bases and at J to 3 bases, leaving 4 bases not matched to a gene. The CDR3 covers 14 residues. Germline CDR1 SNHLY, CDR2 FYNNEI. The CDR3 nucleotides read TGTGCCAGCAGTGAGAAGGGGGCGCACTATGGCTACACCTTC. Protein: CASSEKGAHYGYTF.

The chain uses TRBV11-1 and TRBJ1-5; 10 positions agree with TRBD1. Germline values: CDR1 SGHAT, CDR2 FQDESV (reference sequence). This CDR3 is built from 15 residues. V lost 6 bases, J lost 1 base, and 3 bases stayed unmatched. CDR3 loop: CASRRTGGSNQPQHF. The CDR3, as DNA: TGTGCCAGCAGAAGGACAGGGGGGAGCAATCAGCCCCAGCATTTT.

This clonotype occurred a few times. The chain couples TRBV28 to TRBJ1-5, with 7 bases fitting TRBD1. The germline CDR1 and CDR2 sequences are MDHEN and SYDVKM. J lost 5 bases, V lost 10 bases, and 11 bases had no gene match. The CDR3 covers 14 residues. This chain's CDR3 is CAITGAGGYQPQHF. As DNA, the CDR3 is TGTGCCATCACCGGAGCAGGGGGTTATCAGCCCCAGCATTTT. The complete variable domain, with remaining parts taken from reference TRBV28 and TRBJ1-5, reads DVKVTQSSRYLVKRTGEKVFLECVQDMDHENMFWYRQDPGLGLRLIYFSYDVKMKEKGDIPEGYSVSREKKERFSLILESASTNQTSMYLCAITGAGGYQPQHFGDGTRLSIL.

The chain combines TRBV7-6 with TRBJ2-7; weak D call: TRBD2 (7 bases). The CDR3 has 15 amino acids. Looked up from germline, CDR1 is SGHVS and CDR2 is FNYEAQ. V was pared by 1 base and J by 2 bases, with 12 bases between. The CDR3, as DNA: TGTGCCAGCAGCTTAGGTGCGGGGGCCCCCTACGAGCAGTACTTC. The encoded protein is CASSLGAGAPYEQYF.

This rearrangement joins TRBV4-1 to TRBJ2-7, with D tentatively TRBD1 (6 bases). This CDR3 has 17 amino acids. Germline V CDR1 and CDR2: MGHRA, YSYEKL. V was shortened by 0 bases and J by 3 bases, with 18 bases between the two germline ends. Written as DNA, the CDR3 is TGCGCCAGCAGCCAAGAGAAGGGGACACCTGGTTTCTACGAGCAGTACTTC. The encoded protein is CASSQEKGTPGFYEQYF.

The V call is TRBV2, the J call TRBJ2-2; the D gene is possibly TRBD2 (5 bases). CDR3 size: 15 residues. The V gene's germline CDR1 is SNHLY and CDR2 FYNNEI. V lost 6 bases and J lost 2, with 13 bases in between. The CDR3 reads CASRSTNSNTGELFF. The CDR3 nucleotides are TGTGCCAGCAGATCGACTAACTCTAACACCGGGGAGCTGTTTTTT. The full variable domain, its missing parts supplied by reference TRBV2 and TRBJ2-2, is EPEVTQTPSHQVTQMGQEVILRCVPISNHLYFYWYRQILGQKVEFLVSFYNNEISEKSEIFDDQFSVERPDGSNFTLKIRSTKLEDSAMYFCASRSTNSNTGELFFGEGSRLTVL.

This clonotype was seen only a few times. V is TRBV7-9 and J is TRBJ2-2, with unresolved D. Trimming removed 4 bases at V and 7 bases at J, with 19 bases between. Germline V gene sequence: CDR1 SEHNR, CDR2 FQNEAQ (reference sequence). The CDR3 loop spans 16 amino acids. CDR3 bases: TGTGCCAGCAGCTCCCCTGGGATCTTGCCCAACGGGGAGCTGTTTTTT. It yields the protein CASSSPGILPNGELFF.

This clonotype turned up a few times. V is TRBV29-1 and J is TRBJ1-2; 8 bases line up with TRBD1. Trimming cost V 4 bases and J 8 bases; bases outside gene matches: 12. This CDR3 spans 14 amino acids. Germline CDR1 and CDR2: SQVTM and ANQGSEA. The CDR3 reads CSVGGLTGTGGYTF. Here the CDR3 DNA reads TGCAGCGTTGGAGGGCTAACCGGGACAGGAGGCTACACCTTC.

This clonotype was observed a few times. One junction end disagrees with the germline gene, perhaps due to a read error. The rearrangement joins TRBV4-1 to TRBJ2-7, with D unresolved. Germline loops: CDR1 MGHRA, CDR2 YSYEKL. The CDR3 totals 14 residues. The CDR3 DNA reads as TGTGCCAGCAGCGTATACGGCCTCTCCTACGAGCAGTACTTC. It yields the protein CASSVYGLSYEQYF.

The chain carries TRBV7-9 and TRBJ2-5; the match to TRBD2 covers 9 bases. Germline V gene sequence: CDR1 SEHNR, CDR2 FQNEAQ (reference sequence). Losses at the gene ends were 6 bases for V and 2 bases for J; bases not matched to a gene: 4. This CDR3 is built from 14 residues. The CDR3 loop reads CASRAGGGQETQYF. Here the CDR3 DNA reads TGTGCCAGCAGAGCGGGGGGCGGGCAAGAGACCCAGTACTTC.

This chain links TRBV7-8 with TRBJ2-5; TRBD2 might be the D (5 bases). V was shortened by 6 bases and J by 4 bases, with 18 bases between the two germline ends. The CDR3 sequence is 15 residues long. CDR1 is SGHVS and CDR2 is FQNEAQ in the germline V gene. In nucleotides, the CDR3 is TGTGCCAGCAGTGCTATTGCGTCAGGAGGAGAGACCCAGTACTTC. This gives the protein CASSAIASGGETQYF.

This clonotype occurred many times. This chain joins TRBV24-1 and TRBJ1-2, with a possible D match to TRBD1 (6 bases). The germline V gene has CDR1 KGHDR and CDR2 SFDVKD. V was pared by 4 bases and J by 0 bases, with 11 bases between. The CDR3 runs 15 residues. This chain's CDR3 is CATSDRQAANYGYTF. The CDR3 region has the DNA TGTGCCACCAGTGACCGACAGGCGGCTAACTATGGCTACACCTTC.

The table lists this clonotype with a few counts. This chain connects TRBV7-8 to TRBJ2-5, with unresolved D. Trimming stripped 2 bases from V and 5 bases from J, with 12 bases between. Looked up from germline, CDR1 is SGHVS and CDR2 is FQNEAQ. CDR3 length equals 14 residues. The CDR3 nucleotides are TGTGCCAGCAGCTTATCCGGGCCCCGGGAGACCCAGTACTTC. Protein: CASSLSGPRETQYF.

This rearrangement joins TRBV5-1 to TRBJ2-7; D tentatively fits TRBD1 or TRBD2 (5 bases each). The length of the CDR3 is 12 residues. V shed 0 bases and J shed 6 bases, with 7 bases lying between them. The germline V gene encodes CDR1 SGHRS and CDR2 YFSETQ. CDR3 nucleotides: TGCGCCAGCAGCTTGGTTGGGGGCGAGCAGTACTTC. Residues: CASSLVGGEQYF.

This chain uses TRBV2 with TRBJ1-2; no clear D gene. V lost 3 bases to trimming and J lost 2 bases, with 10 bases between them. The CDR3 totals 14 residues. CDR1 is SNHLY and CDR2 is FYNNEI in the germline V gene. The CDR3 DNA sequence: TGTGCCAGCAGTGAGTCAAGCGGGAACTATGGCTACACCTTC. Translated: CASSESSGNYGYTF.

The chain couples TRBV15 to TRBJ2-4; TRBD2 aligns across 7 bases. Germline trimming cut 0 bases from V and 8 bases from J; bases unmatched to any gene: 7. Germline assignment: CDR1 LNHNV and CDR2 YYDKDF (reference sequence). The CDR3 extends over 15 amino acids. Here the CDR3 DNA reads TGTGCCACCAGCAGAGAGGGGGGGGTCGGGGACATTCAGTACTTC. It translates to CATSREGGVGDIQYF.

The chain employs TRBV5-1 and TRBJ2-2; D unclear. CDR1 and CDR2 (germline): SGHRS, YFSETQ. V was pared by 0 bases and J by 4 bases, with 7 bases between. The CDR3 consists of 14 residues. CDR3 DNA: TGCGCCAGCAGCTTGGGATTGGGCACCGGGGAGCTGTTTTTT. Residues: CASSLGLGTGELFF.

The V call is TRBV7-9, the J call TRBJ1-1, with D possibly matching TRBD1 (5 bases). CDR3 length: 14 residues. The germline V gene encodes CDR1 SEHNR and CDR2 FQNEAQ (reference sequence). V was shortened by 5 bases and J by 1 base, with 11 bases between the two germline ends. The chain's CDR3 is CASSPFGQNTEAFF. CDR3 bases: TGTGCCAGCAGCCCCTTCGGACAGAACACTGAAGCTTTCTTT.

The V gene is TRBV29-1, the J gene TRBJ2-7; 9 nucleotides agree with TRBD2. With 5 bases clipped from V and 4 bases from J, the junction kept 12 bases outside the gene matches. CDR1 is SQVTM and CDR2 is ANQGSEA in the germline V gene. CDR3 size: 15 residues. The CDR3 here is CSVLGVAGEAYEQYF. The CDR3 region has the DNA TGCAGCGTTCTAGGGGTAGCGGGGGAGGCTTACGAGCAGTACTTC.

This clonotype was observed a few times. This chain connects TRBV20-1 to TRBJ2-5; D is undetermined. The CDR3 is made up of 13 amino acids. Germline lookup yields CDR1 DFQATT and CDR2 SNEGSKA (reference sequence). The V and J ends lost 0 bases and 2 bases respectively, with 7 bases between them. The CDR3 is CSAREANQETQYF. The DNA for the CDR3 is TGCAGTGCTAGAGAGGCCAATCAAGAGACCCAGTACTTC.

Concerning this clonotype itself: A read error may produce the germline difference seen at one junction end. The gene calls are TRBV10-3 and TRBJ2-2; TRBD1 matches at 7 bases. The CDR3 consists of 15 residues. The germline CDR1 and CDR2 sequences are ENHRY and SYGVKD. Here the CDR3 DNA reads TGTGCCATCAGTGAGTCGACAGGGAACACCGGGGAGCTGTCTTTT. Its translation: CAISESTGNTGELSF.

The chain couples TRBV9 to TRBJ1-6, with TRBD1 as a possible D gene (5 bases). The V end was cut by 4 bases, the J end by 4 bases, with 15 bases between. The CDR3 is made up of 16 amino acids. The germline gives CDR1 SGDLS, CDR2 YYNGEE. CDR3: CASSLNRGSYNSPLHF. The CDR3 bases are TGTGCCAGCAGCTTGAATAGGGGCTCTTATAATTCACCCCTCCACTTT.

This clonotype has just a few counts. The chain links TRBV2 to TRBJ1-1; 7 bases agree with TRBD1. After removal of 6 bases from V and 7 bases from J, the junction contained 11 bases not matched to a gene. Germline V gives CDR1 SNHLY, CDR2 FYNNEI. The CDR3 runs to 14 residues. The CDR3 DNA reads TGTGCCAGCAGGGAGACAGGGCCTAGGGGTGAAGCTTTCTTT. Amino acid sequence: CASRETGPRGEAFF.